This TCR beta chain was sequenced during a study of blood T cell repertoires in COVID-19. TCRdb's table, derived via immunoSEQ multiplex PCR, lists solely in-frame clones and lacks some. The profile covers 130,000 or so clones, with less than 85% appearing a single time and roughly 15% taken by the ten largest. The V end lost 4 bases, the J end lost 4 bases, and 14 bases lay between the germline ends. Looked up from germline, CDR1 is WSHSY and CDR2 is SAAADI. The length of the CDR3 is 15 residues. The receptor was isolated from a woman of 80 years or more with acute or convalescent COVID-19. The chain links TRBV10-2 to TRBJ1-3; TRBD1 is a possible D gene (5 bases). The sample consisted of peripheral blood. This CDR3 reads CASSVVGASGNTIYF. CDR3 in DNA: TGCGCCAGCAGTGTGGTAGGGGCTTCAGGAAACACCATATATTTT.